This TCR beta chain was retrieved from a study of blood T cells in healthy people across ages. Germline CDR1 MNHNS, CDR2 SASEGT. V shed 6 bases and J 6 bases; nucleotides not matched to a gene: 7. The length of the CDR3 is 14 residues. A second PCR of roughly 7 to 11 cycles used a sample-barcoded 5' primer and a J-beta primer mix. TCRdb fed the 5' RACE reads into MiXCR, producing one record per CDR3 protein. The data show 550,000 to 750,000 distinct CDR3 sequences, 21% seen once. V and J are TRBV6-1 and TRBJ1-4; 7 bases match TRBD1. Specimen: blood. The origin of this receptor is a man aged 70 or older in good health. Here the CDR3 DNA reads TGTGCCAGCAGAAGTGGCAGGGGGGATGAAAAACTGTTTTTT. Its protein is CASRSGRGDEKLFF.